This T cell receptor beta chain was recovered during a study of blood T cell repertoires in COVID-19. Study overall: COVID-19 samples, acute and convalescent, were from the United States, Italy and Spain. Nucleic acid was either cDNA or gDNA, and it came from T cells, B-cell-depleted T cells, or PBMCs.

How the authors handled the data: Reference gene primer amplification yielded estimated nucleated cell counts. Sequencing was performed with immunoSEQ multiplex PCR; in TCRdb, only in-frame clones are kept and a portion is missing. For V, J and clone size, that table is used; D and trimming come from the DNA. Among approximately 98,000 clones listed, around 86% were seen once. Germline-derived CDR1 and CDR2 are SNHLY and FYNNEI. V trimming: 2 bases; J trimming: 4 bases; junction bases outside the gene matches: 7. The CDR3 is made up of 15 amino acids. This sequence originates from a woman between 65 and 79 years old with acute or convalescent COVID-19. Sequencing was performed on peripheral blood. The genes are TRBV2 and TRBJ2-5; 7 bases agree with TRBD2. CDR3 loop: CASSEQGGSAETQYF. As DNA, the CDR3 is TGTGCCAGCAGTGAACAGGGCGGGAGTGCAGAGACCCAGTACTTC.